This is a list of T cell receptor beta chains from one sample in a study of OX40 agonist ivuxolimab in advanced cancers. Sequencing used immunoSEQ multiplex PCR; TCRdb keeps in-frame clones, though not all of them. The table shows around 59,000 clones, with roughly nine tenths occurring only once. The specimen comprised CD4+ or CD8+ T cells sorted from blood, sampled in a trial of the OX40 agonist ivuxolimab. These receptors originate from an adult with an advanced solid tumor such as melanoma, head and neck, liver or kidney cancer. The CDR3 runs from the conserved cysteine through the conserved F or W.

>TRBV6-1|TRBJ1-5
CASSEYSDRFYSNQPQHF
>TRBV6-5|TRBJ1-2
CASSLSVSNYGYTF
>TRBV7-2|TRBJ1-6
CASSLSPGRRGSPLHF
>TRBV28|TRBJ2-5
CASNCGTDQETQYFGPGTRLTQYF
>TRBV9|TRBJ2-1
CASSVMTSGRANEQFF
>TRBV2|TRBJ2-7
CASSDGLPGIF
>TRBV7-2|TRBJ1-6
CASSSRGRGRAYNSPLHF
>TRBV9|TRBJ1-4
CASSSGQGREKLFF
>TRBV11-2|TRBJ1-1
CASSPERTLGAEAFF
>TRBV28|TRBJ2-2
CASSSRTGGYTGELFF
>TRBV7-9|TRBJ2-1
CASSSGTSGTYNEQFF
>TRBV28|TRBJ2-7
CASIPRTRGDMSYEQYF
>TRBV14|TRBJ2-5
CASSPSSGETQYF
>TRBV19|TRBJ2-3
CASSPSGRWTDTQYF
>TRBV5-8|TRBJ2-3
CASSWGLLTQYF
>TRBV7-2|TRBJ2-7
CASSSGGARYEQYF
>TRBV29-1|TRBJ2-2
CSVSYTGELFF
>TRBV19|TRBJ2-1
CATYSGDEQFF
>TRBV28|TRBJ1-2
CASSFHSPRQGGYGYTF
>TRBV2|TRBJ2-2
CASSVRSGELFF
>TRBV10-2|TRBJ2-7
CATYGGEQYF
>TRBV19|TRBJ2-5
CASSPPGQGWETQYF
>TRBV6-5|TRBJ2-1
CASSYSSANEQFF
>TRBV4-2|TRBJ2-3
CASSQGSGRARNTQYF
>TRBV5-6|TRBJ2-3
CASSPGLAGATDTQYF
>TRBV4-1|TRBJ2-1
CASSRQRVAGGPEQFF
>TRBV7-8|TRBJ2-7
CASSSESGPFSYEQYF
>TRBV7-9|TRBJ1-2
CASSSRTGYGYTF
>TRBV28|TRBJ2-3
CASSLSSGRAPDTQYF
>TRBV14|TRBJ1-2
CASSQVGGGANYGYTF
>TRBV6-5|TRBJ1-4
CASSYTGQGSEKLFF